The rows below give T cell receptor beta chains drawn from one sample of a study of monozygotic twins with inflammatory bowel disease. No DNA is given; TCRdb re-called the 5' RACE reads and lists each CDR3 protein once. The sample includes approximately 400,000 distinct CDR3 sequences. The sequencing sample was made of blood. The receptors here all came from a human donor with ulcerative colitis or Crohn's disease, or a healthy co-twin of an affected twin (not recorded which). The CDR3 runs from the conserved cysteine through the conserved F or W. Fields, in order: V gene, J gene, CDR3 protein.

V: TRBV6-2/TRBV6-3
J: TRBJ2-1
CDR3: CASRDGYNEQFF

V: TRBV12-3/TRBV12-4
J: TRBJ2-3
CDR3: CASSSWTSGKGDTQYF

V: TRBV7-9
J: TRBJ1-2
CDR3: CASSLGTYPYGYTF

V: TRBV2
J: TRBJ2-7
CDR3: CASRGGGRDRGEQYF

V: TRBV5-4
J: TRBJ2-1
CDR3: CASSRGHYYNEQFF

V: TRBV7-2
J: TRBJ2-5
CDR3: CASSLGGLVKETQYF

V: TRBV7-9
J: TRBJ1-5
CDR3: CASSEDRGSNQPQHF

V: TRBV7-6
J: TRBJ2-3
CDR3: CASSPQGGGSTDTQYF

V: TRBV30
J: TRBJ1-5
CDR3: CAWSVIAGDQPQHF

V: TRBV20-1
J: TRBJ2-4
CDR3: CSARDVGLENIQYF

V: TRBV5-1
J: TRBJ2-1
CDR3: CASSFGPSGGINEQFF

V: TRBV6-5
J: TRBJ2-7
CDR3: CASSYYPGQVSYEQYF

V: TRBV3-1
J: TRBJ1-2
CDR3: CASSQDRGDYGYTF

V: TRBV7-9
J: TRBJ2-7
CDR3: CASSPTDRGDRLQYF

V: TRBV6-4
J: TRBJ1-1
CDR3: CASSDRTGGAFF

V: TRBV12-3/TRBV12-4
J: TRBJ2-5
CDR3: CASSSSGQTQYF

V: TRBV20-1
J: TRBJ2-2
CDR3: CSASTFALAGLNTGELFF

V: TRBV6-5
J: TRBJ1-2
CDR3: CASSFGQGPTPNYGYTF

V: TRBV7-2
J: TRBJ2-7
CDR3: CASSDRLSEQYF

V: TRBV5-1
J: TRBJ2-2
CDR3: CASGQGGKSTGELFF

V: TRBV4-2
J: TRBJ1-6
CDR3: CASSQDVQSYNSPLHF

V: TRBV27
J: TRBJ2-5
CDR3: CASSLRATGRETQYF

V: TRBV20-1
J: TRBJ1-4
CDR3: CSARDLRKLFF

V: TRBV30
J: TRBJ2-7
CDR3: CAWSVGPASYEQYF

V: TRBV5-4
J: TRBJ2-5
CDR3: CASSQPGQTQETQYF

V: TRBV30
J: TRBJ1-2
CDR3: CAWSATGEYYGYTF

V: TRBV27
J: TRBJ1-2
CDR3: CASGRARDYGYTF

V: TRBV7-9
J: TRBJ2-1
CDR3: CASSSTGLAGRDEQFF

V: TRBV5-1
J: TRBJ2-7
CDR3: CASKSRIAGGNYEQYF

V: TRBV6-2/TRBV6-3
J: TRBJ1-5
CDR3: CASSYEAAAGYPYQPQHF

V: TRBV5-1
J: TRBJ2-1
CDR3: CASSFIAGGHEQFF

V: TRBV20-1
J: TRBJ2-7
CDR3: CSAERRGDYSYEQYF

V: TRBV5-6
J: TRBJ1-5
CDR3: CASSLGSSNQPQHF

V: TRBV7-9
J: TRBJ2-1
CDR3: CASSSTSRSVLYNEQFF

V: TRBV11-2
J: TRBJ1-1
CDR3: CASSPSGSLNTEAFF

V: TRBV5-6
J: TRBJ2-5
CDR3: CASSLPVGETQYF

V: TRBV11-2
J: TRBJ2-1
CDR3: CASSLERRQGGQFF

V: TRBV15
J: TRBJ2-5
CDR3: CATSRGGQKETQYF

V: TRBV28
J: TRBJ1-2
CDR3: CASSRQGTNYGYTF

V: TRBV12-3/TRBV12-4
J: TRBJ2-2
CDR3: CASSLRGTGELFF

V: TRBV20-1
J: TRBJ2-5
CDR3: CSAQTRSRETQYF

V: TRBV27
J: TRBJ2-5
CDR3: CASRPYAPQETQYF

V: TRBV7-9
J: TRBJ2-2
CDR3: CASSRGATNTGELFF

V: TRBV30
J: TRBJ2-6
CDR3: CAWSVGGANVLTF

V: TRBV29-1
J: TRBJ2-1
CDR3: CSVEAGGPEQFF

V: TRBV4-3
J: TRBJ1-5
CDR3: CASSQDLGGDYHPQHF

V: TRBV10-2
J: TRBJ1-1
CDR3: CASKRQGRTEAFF